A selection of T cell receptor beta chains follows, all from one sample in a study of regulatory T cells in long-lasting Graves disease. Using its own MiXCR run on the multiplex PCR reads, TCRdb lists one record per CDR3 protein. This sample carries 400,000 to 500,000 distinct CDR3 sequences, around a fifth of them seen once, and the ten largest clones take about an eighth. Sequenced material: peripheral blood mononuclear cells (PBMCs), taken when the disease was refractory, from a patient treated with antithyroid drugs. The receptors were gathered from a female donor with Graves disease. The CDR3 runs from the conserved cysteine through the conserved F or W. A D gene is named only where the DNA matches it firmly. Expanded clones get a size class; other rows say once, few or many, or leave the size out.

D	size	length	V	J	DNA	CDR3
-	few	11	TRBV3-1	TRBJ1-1	TGTGCCAGCAGCCAAGTTGTGCGTGCTTTCTTT	CASSQVVRAFF
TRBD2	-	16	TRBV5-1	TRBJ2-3	TGCGCCAGCAGCTTGGTTAGCGGGAGAGGCTCAGATACGCAGTATTTT	CASSLVSGRGSDTQYF
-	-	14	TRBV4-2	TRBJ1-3	TGTGCCAGCAGCCAAGACGCAGGTGGAAACACCATATATTTT	CASSQDAGGNTIYF
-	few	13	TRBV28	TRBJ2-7	TGTGCCAGCACGGGAGCCGTCCCCTACGAGCAGTACTTC	CASTGAVPYEQYF
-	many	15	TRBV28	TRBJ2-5	TGTGCCAGCAGTCCCGCAGGGGTACCGAGGGAGACCCAGTACTTC	CASSPAGVPRETQYF
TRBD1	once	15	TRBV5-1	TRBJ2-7	TGCGCCAGCAGCGCCGACAGGGGACAAACCTACGAGCAGTACTTC	CASSADRGQTYEQYF
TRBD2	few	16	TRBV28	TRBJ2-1	TGTGCCAGCTGGAGTTCCATTAGCGGGGGATACAATGAGCAGTTCTTC	CASWSSISGGYNEQFF
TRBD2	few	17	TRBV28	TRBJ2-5	TGTGGTACGGGACTAGCGGGAGCCGGCGAGTACCAAGAGACCCAGTACTTC	CGTGLAGAGEYQETQYF
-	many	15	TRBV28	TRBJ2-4	TGTGCCAGCAGTTTACAAACAGGAGCCAAAAACATTCAGTACTTC	CASSLQTGAKNIQYF
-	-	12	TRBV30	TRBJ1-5	TGTGCCTGGAGTGTACGGGATCAGCCCCAGCATTTT	CAWSVRDQPQHF
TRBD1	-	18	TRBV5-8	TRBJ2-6	TGTGCCAGCAGCTTGGCCAGGGGACAGGGCTCTGGGGCCAACGTCCTGACTTTC	CASSLARGQGSGANVLTF
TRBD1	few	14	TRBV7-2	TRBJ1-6	TGTGCCAGCAGCTACGGACAGGGGAATTCACCCCTCCACTTT	CASSYGQGNSPLHF
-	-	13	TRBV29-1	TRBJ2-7	TGCAGCGTCACCCGGGACTTGGGCTACGAGCAGTACTTC	CSVTRDLGYEQYF
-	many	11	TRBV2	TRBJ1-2	TGTGCCAGCATGATAAGTCATGGCTACACCTTC	CASMISHGYTF
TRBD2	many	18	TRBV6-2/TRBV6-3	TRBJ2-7	TGTGCCAGCAGTTACTCGAAAGGTAGCGGGGGACTCTCCTACGAGCAGTACTTC	CASSYSKGSGGLSYEQYF
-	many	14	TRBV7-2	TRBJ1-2	TGTGCCAGCAGCAAGGCCGGGGCGGACTATGGCTACACCTTC	CASSKAGADYGYTF
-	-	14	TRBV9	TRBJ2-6	TGTGCCAGCAGCGTAGCTACTGGGGCCAACGTCCTGACTTTC	CASSVATGANVLTF